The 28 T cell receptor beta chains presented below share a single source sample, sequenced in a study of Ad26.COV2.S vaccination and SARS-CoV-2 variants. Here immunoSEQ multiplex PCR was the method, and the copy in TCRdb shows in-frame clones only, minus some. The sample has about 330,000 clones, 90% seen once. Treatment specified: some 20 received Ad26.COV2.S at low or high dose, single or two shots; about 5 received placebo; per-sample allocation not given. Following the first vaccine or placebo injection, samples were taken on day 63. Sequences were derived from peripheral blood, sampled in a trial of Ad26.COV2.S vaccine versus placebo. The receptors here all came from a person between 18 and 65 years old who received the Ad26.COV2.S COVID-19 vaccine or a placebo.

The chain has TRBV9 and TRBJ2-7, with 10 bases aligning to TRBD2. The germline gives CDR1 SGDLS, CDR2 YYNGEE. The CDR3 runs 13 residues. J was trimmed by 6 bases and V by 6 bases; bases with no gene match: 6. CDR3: CASNSGGPGEQYF. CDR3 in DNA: TGTGCCAGCAATAGCGGGGGGCCAGGCGAGCAGTACTTC.

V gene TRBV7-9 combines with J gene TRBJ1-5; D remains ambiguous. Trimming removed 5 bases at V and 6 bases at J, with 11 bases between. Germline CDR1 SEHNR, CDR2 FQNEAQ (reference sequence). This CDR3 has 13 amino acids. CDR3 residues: CASSPGSVQPQHF. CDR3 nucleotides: TGTGCCAGCAGCCCCGGTTCAGTTCAGCCCCAGCATTTT.

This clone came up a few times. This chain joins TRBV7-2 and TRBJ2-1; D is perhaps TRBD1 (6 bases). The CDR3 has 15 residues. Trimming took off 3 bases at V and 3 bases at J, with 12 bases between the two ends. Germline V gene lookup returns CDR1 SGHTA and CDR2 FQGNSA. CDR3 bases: TGTGCCAGCAGCTTGAGCAGGGGCATCTACAATGAGCAGTTCTTC. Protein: CASSLSRGIYNEQFF.

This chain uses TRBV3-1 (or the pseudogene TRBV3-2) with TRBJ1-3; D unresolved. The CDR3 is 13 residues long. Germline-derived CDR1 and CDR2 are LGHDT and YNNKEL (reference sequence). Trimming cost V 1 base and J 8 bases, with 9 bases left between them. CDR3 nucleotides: TGTGCCAGCAGCCAAGGGCGGTCGGACACCATATATTTT. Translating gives CASSQGRSDTIYF.

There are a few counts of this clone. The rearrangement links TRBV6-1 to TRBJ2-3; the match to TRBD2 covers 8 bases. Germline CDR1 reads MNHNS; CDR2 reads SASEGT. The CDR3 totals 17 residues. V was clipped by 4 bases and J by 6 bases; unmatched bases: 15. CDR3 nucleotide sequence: TGTGCCAGCAGTGCCAACCTTCCGGGGGGGTCGGGTGATACGCAGTATTTT. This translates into CASSANLPGGSGDTQYF.

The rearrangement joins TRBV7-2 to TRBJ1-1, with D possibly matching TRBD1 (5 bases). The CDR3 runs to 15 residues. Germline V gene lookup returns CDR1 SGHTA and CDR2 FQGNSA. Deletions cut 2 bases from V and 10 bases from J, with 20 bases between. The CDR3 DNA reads TGTGCCAGCAGCTTACCTGGGGGGGGGACGGTTGGAGCTTTCTTT. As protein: CASSLPGGGTVGAFF.

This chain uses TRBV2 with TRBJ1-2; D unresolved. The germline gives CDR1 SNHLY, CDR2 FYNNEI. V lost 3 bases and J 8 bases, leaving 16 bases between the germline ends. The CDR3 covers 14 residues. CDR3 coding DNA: TGTGCCAGCAGTGACCAAACAGCTTATGTGGGCTACACCTTC. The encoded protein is CASSDQTAYVGYTF.

The CDR3 loop reads CASSYSIGSNTEAFF. The DNA of the CDR3 is TGTGCCAGCAGTTACTCGATCGGGAGCAACACTGAAGCTTTCTTT. The genes are TRBV6-5 and TRBJ1-1; no clear D gene. Germline V gives CDR1 MNHEY, CDR2 SVGAGI. The CDR3 sequence is 15 residues long. V was trimmed by 0 bases and J by 2 bases, leaving 10 bases between them.

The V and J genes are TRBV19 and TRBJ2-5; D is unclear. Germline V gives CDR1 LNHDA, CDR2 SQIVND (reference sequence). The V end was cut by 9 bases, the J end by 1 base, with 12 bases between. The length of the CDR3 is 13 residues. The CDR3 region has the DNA TGTGCCAGCCGGGTGGACGGCCAAGAGACCCAGTACTTC. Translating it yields CASRVDGQETQYF. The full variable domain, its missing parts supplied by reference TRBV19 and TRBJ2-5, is DGGITQSPKYLFRKEGQNVTLSCEQNLNHDAMYWYRQDPGQGLRLIYYSQIVNDFQKGDIAEGYSVSREKKESFPLTVTSAQKNPTAFYLCASRVDGQETQYFGPGTRLLVL.

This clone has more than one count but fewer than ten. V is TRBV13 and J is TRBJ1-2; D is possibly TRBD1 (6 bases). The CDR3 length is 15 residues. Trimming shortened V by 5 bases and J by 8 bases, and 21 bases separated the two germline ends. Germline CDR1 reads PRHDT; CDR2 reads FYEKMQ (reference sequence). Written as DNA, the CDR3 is TGTGCCAGCAGCAGTAAAGGATCGGGGGCTAAGGGCTACACCTTC. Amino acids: CASSSKGSGAKGYTF.

Here the CDR3 reads CASSLTGTYEQYV. The CDR3 coding sequence is TGTGCCAGCAGTTTGACAGGGACCTACGAGCAGTACGTC. J is TRBJ2-7 and V is TRBV28; 7 nucleotides match TRBD1. This CDR3 has 13 amino acids. The germline CDR1 and CDR2 sequences are MDHEN and SYDVKM. With V trimmed by 3 bases and J by 2 bases, 1 base remained unmatched.

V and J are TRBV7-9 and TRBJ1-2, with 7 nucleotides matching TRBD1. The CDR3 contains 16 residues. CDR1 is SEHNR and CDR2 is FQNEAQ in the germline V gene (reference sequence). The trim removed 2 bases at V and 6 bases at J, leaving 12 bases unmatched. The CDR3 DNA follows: TGTGCCAGCAGCTTACTACAGGGGCCTGGAGGTGATGGCTACACCTTC. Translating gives CASSLLQGPGGDGYTF.

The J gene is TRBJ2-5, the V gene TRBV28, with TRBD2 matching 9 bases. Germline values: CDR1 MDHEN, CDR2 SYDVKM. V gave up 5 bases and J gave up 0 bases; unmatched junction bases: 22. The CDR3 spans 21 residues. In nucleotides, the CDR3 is TGTGCCAGCAGTACGACCCTCGGGGGAGCCGGGACTAGCTTATACCAAGAGACCCAGTACTTC. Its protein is CASSTTLGGAGTSLYQETQYF.

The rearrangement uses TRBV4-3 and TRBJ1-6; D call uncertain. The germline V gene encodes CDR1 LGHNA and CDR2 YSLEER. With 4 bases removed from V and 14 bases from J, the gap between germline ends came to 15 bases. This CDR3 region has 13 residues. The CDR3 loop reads CASSRDSPGTLHF. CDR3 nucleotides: TGCGCCAGCAGCCGCGACTCCCCTGGGACCCTCCACTTT.

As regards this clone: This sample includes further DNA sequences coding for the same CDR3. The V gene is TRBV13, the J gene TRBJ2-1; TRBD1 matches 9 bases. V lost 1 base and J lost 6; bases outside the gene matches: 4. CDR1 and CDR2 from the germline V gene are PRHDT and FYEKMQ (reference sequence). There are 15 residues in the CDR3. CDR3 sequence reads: CASSLAGQGFNEQFF. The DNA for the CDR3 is TGTGCCAGCAGCTTAGCCGGACAGGGGTTCAATGAGCAGTTCTTC.

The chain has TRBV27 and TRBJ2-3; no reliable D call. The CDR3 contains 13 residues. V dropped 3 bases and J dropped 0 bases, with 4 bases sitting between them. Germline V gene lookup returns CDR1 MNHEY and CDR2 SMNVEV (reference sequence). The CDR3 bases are TGTGCCAGCAGTTTTTCTAGCACAGATACGCAGTATTTT. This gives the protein CASSFSSTDTQYF.

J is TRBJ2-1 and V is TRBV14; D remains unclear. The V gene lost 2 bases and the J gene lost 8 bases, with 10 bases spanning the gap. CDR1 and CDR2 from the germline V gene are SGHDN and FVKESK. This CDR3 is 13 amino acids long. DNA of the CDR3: TGTGCCAGCAGCCAAAATGACTGGTATGAGCAGTTCTTC. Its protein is CASSQNDWYEQFF.

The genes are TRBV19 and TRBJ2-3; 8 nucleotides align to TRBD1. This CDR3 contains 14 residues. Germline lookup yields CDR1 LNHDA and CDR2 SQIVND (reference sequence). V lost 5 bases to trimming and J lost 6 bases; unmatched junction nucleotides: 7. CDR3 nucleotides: TGTGCCAGTAGTCCCCAGGGGGCTTTTGATACGCAGTATTTT. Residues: CASSPQGAFDTQYF.

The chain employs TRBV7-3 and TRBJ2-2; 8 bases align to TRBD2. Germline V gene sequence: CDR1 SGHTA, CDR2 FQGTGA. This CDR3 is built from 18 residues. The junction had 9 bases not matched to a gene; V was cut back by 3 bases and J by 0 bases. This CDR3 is CASSFGRGRIANTGELFF. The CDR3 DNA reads TGTGCCAGCAGCTTCGGCCGCGGGAGGATCGCGAACACCGGGGAGCTGTTTTTT.

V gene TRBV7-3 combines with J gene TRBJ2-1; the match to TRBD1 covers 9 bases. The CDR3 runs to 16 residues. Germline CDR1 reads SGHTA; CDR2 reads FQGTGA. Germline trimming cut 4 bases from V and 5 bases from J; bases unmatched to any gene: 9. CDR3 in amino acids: CASSWDREGVNNEQFF. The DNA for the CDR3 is TGTGCCAGCAGCTGGGACAGGGAAGGGGTGAACAATGAGCAGTTCTTC.

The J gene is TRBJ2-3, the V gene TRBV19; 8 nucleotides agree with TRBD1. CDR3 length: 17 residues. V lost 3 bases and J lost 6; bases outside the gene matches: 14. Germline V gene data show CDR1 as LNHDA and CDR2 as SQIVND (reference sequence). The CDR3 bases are TGTGCCAGTAGTATGGGTCAAGGACAGGGCGAGGGGGATACGCAGTATTTT. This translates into CASSMGQGQGEGDTQYF.

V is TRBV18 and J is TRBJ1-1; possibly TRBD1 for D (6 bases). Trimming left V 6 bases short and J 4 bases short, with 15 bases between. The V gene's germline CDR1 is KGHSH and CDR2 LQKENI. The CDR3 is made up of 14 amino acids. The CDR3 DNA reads TGTGCCAGCTCTGTAACCGACAGGCCCACTGAAGCTTTCTTT. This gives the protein CASSVTDRPTEAFF. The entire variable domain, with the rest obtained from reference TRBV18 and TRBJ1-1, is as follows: NAGVMQNPRHLVRRRGQEARLRCSPMKGHSHVYWYRQLPEEGLKFMVYLQKENIIDESGMPKERFSAEFPKEGPSILRIQQVVRGDSAAYFCASSVTDRPTEAFFGQGTRLTVV.

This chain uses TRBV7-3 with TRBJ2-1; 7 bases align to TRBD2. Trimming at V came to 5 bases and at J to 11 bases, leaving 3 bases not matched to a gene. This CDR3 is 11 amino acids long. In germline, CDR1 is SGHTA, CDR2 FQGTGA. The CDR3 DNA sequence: TGTGCCAGCAGCGAAGCGGGGAAGCAGTTCTTC. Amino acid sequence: CASSEAGKQFF.

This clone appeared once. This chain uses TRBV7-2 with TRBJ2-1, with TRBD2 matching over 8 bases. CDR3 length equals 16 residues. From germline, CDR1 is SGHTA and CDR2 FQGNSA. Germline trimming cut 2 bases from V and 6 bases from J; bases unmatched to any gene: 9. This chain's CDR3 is CASSLLASGSPNEQFF. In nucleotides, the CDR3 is TGTGCCAGCAGCTTACTAGCCAGCGGGAGCCCCAATGAGCAGTTCTTC.

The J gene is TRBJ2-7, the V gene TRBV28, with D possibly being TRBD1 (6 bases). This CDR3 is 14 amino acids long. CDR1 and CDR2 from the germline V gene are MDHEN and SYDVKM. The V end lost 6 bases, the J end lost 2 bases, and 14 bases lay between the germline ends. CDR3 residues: CASRDQGTAYEQYV. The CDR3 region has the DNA TGTGCCAGCAGGGATCAGGGGACCGCCTACGAGCAGTACGTC.

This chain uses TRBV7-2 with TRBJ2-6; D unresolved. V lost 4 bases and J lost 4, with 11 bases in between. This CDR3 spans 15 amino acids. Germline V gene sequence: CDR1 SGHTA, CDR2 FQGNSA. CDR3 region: CASSSGLGGANVLTF. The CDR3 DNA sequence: TGTGCCAGCAGCTCCGGGTTGGGAGGGGCCAACGTCCTGACTTTC.

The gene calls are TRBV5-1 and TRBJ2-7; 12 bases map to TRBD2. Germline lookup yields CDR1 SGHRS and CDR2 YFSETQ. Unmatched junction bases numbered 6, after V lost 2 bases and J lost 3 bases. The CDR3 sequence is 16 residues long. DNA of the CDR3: TGCGCCAGCAGCTTTTGGACTAGCGGGGACCGCTACGAGCAGTACGTC. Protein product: CASSFWTSGDRYEQYV.

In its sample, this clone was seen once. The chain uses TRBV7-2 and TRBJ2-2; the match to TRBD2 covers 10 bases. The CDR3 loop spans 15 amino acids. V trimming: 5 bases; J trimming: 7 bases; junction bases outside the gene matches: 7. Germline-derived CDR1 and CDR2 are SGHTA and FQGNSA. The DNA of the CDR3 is TGTGCCAGCAGCGGAGCGGGGGGGCATGGCGGGGAGCTGTTTTTT. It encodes CASSGAGGHGGELFF.